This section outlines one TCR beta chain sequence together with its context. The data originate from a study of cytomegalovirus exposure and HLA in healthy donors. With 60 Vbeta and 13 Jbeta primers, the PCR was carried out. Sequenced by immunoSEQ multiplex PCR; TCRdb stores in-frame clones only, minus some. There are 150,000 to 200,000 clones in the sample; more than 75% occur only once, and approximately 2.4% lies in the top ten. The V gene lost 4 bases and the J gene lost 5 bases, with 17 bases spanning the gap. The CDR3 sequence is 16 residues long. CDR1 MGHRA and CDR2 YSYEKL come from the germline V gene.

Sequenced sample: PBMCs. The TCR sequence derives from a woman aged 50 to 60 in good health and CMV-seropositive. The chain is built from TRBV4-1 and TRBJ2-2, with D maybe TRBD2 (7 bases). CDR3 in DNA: TGCGCCAGCAGCCTCGAGGGGGGGGTCGGAACCGGGGAGCTGTTTTTT. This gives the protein CASSLEGGVGTGELFF.